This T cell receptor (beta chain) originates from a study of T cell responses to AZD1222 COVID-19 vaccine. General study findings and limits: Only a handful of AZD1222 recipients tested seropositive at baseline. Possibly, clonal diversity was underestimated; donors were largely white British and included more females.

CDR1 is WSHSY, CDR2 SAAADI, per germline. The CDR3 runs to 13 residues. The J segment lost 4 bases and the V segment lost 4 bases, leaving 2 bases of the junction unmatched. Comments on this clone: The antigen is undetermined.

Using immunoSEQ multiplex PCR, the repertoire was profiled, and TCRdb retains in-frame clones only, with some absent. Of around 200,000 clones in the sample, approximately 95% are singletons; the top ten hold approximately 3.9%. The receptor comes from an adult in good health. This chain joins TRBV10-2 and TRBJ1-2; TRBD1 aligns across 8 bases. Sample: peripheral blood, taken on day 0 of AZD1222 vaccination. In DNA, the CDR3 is TGCGCCAGCAGTGGGACAGGGAGCTATGGCTACACCTTC. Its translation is CASSGTGSYGYTF.